This T cell receptor (beta chain) comes out of a study of cytomegalovirus exposure and HLA in healthy donors. For the study at large: The same platform was used for the 90 to 150 validation repertoires as for the approximately 730 first-cohort repertoires, as reported in a later analysis. Study outcomes and limitations: There were around 160 TCR beta chains listed as cytomegalovirus-associated. Cytomegalovirus status, reportedly, was diagnosed with high specificity and sensitivity by the classifier. Most sequenced TCRs were rare (though some public TCRs occurred in many donors).

Produced via immunoSEQ multiplex PCR; TCRdb's table is partial and in-frame only. The table shows approximately 56,000 clones, with approximately 90% occurring only once. This clone showed up just once. Its antigen is unknown. The CDR3 is made up of 17 amino acids. J gave up 0 bases and V 5 bases, and 5 bases lay outside the gene matches. CDR1 KGHSH and CDR2 LQKENI come from the germline V gene. The rearrangement uses TRBV18 and TRBJ2-6; 9 bases line up with TRBD1. The specimen was PBMCs. This receptor was obtained from a man younger than 35 in good health and CMV-seronegative. CDR3 residues: CASSRDRVNSGANVLTF. CDR3 coding DNA: TGTGCCAGCTCAAGGGACAGGGTCAACTCTGGGGCCAACGTCCTGACTTTC.